What follows are 30 T cell receptor beta chains derived from one specimen sequenced in a study of early T cells in non-severe SARS-CoV-2 infection. One entry per CDR3 protein, called by TCRdb with MiXCR from the 5' RACE reads. The table records about 25,000 distinct CDR3 sequences, around 5.4% of them present only once. Input material: whole blood. The origin of the receptors is an adult who was a healthcare worker with PCR-confirmed SARS-CoV-2 infection or an uninfected control (not recorded which).

V usage is TRBV9 and J usage is TRBJ1-2, with 7 bases identical to TRBD1. With 0 bases clipped from V and 5 bases from J, the junction kept 7 bases outside the gene matches. Germline CDR1 SGDLS, CDR2 YYNGEE. The CDR3 length is 15 residues. The CDR3 sequence is CASSVDNRGGYGYTF. The CDR3 nucleotides read TGTGCCAGCAGCGTAGATAACAGGGGTGGATATGGCTACACCTTC.

This clonotype has a count of ten or more. This chain links TRBV18 with TRBJ1-3; D is ambiguous. Germline V gives CDR1 KGHSH, CDR2 LQKENI. There are 14 residues in the CDR3. V lost 0 bases and J 4 bases, leaving 7 bases between the germline ends. CDR3 DNA: TGTGCCAGCTCACCACCGGTGGCGGGAAACACCATATATTTT. It is translated as CASSPPVAGNTIYF.

J is TRBJ2-5 and V is TRBV12-3 or TRBV12-4; D gene uncertain. Between the trimmed V and J ends, which lost 5 bases and 3 bases, there was a span of 1 base. The CDR3 contains 10 residues. The chain's CDR3 is CASSKETQYF. The CDR3, as DNA: TGTGCCAGCAGTAAAGAGACCCAGTACTTC.

At least ten counts were recorded for this clonotype. This chain joins TRBV4-3 and TRBJ1-5; no reliable D call. Germline V CDR1 and CDR2: LGHNA, YSLEER. There are 13 residues in the CDR3. Between the trimmed V and J ends, which lost 0 bases and 4 bases, there was a span of 4 bases. The CDR3 spells CASSQDRNQPQHF. CDR3 sequence (DNA): TGCGCCAGCAGCCAAGATCGGAATCAGCCCCAGCATTTT.

In this sample, this clonotype turned up many times. The rearrangement links TRBV29-1 to TRBJ1-2, with D possibly matching TRBD1 (6 bases). The length of the CDR3 is 14 residues. Germline-derived CDR1 and CDR2 are SQVTM and ANQGSEA. Deletions cut 2 bases from V and 4 bases from J, with 14 bases between. This CDR3 reads CSVEPQGHPYGYTF. The CDR3 DNA reads as TGCAGCGTTGAACCCCAGGGACACCCCTATGGCTACACCTTC.

The chain recombines TRBV7-2 with TRBJ2-7; no clear D gene. This CDR3 is built from 13 residues. Per the germline V gene, CDR1 is SGHTA and CDR2 is FQGNSA. The V end was cut by 2 bases, the J end by 0 bases, with 5 bases between. The CDR3 DNA sequence: TGTGCCAGCAGCTTAAAGAGCTCCTACGAGCAGTACTTC. Translated: CASSLKSSYEQYF. Full variable domain (missing parts from reference TRBV7-2 and TRBJ2-7): GAGVSQSPSNKVTEKGKDVELRCDPISGHTALYWYRQSLGQGLEFLIYFQGNSAPDKSGLPSDRFSAERTGGSVSTLTIQRTQQEDSAVYLCASSLKSSYEQYFGPGTRLTVT.

In its sample, this clonotype was seen a few times. CDR3 region: CASSYVSSYNEQFF. The CDR3 DNA follows: TGTGCCAGCAGTTACGTGAGCTCCTACAATGAGCAGTTCTTC. The V and J genes are TRBV6-2 or TRBV6-3 and TRBJ2-1; D gene uncertain. Looked up from germline, CDR1 is MNHEY and CDR2 is SVGEGT. Trimming left V 2 bases short and J 0 bases short, with 5 bases between. The CDR3 covers 14 residues.

This clonotype was seen only a few times. The chain uses TRBV7-9 and TRBJ1-2, with 8 bases lining up with TRBD1. The CDR3 loop spans 15 amino acids. Germline values: CDR1 SEHNR, CDR2 FQNEAQ (reference sequence). V lost 3 bases and J lost 0; bases outside the gene matches: 3. CDR3 sequence reads: CASSFQGATNYGYTF. CDR3 in DNA: TGTGCCAGCAGCTTTCAGGGGGCGACTAACTATGGCTACACCTTC.

The sample holds many counts of this clonotype. The rearrangement uses TRBV18 and TRBJ1-1, with D possibly matching TRBD1 (5 bases). The CDR3 covers 15 residues. V lost 3 bases, J lost 0 bases, and 11 bases lay in between. Germline CDR1 is KGHSH and CDR2 is LQKENI. This CDR3 is CASSPGGRMNTEAFF. CDR3 coding DNA: TGTGCCAGCTCACCCGGGGGGAGGATGAACACTGAAGCTTTCTTT.

This clonotype has at least ten counts. The chain joins TRBV28 to TRBJ2-3; possibly TRBD2 for D (5 bases). The CDR3 is 14 residues long. Germline CDR1 MDHEN, CDR2 SYDVKM. Deletions cut 2 bases from V and 6 bases from J, with 12 bases between. CDR3: CASSLTLRGDTQYF. In DNA, the CDR3 is TGTGCCAGCAGTTTAACCCTTCGGGGTGATACGCAGTATTTT.

This clonotype was observed a few times. The chain links TRBV29-1 to TRBJ2-3, with D possibly being TRBD1 (6 bases). The CDR3 contains 14 residues. V was shortened by 6 bases and J by 2 bases, with 15 bases between the two germline ends. CDR1 SQVTM and CDR2 ANQGSEA come from the germline V gene. In DNA, the CDR3 is TGCAGCGTGCGACCGGGACACCTCACAGATACGCAGTATTTT. Encoded protein: CSVRPGHLTDTQYF.

This clonotype was seen at least ten times. The rearrangement uses TRBV7-9 and TRBJ2-7, with 9 nucleotides matching TRBD1. Germline lookup yields CDR1 SEHNR and CDR2 FQNEAQ (reference sequence). Trimming took 1 base from V and 0 from J; bases not matched to a gene: 16. The CDR3 consists of 20 residues. CDR3: CASSLGSRDRANFTSYEQYF. Written as DNA, the CDR3 is TGTGCCAGCAGCTTAGGGTCCCGGGACAGGGCCAACTTTACCTCCTACGAGCAGTACTTC.

Sample share makes this clonotype medium-sized. CDR3 residues: CASSLVGETQYF. CDR3 nucleotides: TGTGCCAGCAGCTTAGTGGGCGAGACCCAGTACTTC. The rearrangement uses TRBV7-2 and TRBJ2-5, with D unclear. With 1 base removed from V and 5 bases from J, the gap between germline ends came to 5 bases. The CDR3 consists of 12 residues. Looked up from germline, CDR1 is SGHTA and CDR2 is FQGNSA.

This clonotype ranks as medium-sized. The V call is TRBV9, the J call TRBJ2-2; tentative D call: TRBD2 (6 bases). The CDR3 has 16 residues. The V end lost 7 bases, the J end lost 2 bases, and 18 bases lay between the germline ends. Germline V CDR1 and CDR2: SGDLS, YYNGEE. CDR3 protein: CASSSGLLSNTGELFF. DNA for the CDR3: TGTGCCAGCTCCTCGGGACTCCTCTCTAACACCGGGGAGCTGTTTTTT.

The chain is built from TRBV3-1 and TRBJ2-3; D uncertain. This CDR3 is built from 14 residues. The V and J ends lost 1 base and 1 base respectively, with 6 bases between them. Germline CDR1 and CDR2: LGHDT and YNNKEL (reference sequence). CDR3: CASSQGLRTDTQYF. In DNA form, the CDR3 reads TGTGCCAGCAGCCAAGGACTTCGCACAGATACGCAGTATTTT.

This clonotype was observed at least ten times. The rearrangement joins TRBV2 to TRBJ2-3; perhaps TRBD2 as D (6 bases). The CDR3 is made up of 14 amino acids. V shed 3 bases and J shed 0 bases, with 7 bases lying between them. Germline CDR1 is SNHLY and CDR2 is FYNNEI. The CDR3 spells CASSEEGSTDTQYF. CDR3 sequence (DNA): TGTGCCAGCAGTGAGGAGGGGAGCACAGATACGCAGTATTTT.

The sample holds many counts of this clonotype. The chain is built from TRBV7-2 and TRBJ2-1, with D hard to call. Between the trimmed V and J ends, which lost 1 base and 4 bases, there was a span of 8 bases. The CDR3 extends over 14 amino acids. The germline CDR1 and CDR2 sequences are SGHTA and FQGNSA. CDR3 residues: CASSLGRPYNEQFF. The CDR3 DNA reads TGTGCCAGCAGCTTAGGGCGGCCTTACAATGAGCAGTTCTTC.

This clonotype was picked up many times. The gene calls are TRBV6-5 and TRBJ2-2; no reliable D call. The germline V and J ends were trimmed by 6 bases and 0 bases, with 11 bases remaining between them. The CDR3 is 15 amino acids. Germline lookup yields CDR1 MNHEY and CDR2 SVGAGI. The DNA of the CDR3 is TGTGCCAGCAGAAAAGGGCAGACGAACACCGGGGAGCTGTTTTTT. It codes for CASRKGQTNTGELFF.

The chain is built from TRBV12-3 or TRBV12-4 and TRBJ2-7, with 11 bases identical to TRBD1. V was pared by 1 base and J by 3 bases, with 2 bases of the junction left unmatched. This CDR3 contains 15 residues. In nucleotides, the CDR3 is TGTGCCAGCAGTTTAGGGGGGACAGGGGGCTACGAGCAGTACTTC. Protein: CASSLGGTGGYEQYF.

This clonotype was detected a few times. The chain employs TRBV3-1 and TRBJ2-2, with D hard to call. V shed 0 bases and J shed 6 bases, with 14 bases lying between them. Per germline, CDR1 LGHDT and CDR2 YNNKEL (reference sequence). The CDR3 runs 16 residues. CDR3 bases: TGTGCCAGCAGCCAAGATTTCACAGTCCGTTCCGGGGAGCTGTTTTTT. It codes for CASSQDFTVRSGELFF.

This clonotype was observed a handful of times. The chain joins TRBV29-1 to TRBJ2-2, with 7 positions matching TRBD1. The CDR3 contains 14 residues. Germline CDR1 is SQVTM and CDR2 is ANQGSEA. The V and J ends lost 6 bases and 7 bases, in that order; junction bases with no gene match: 11. CDR3 protein: CSVDLTGHGGELFF. The CDR3 DNA sequence: TGCAGCGTCGACCTGACAGGGCATGGCGGGGAGCTGTTTTTT.

This clonotype was detected ten times or more. The V gene is TRBV5-1, the J gene TRBJ2-2; D is perhaps TRBD1 (6 bases). Trimming pared 4 bases from V and 2 bases from J, leaving 12 bases between. Germline CDR1 is SGHRS and CDR2 is YFSETQ. This CDR3 spans 15 amino acids. The CDR3 is CASSPGTLNTGELFF. Written as DNA, the CDR3 is TGCGCCAGCAGCCCCGGGACACTTAACACCGGGGAGCTGTTTTTT.

This clonotype was found many times. The chain has TRBV29-1 and TRBJ1-1; D is unclear. With 3 bases removed from V and 6 bases from J, the gap between germline ends came to 11 bases. The length of the CDR3 is 12 residues. Germline V gene lookup returns CDR1 SQVTM and CDR2 ANQGSEA. The DNA for the CDR3 is TGCAGCGTTGAGGTGGACGGCCCTGAAGCTTTCTTT. Protein product: CSVEVDGPEAFF.

The V gene is TRBV7-8, the J gene TRBJ1-2; no clear D. Trimming took off 4 bases at V and 8 bases at J, with 14 bases between the two ends. This CDR3 comprises 13 residues. Germline CDR1 and CDR2: SGHVS and FQNEAQ. CDR3 DNA sequence: TGTGCCAGCAGCTCGACCGCATGGGGAGGCTACACCTTC. Its protein is CASSSTAWGGYTF.

This chain links TRBV6-2 or TRBV6-3 with TRBJ1-2; 7 bases are a match to TRBD1. The CDR3 consists of 13 residues. Germline V gene data show CDR1 as MNHEY and CDR2 as SVGEGT. With V trimmed by 8 bases and J by 8 bases, 11 bases remained unmatched. The CDR3 here is CASGTTGSGGYTF. In DNA, the CDR3 is TGTGCCAGCGGGACGACAGGGAGCGGAGGCTACACCTTC.

The chain is built from TRBV20-1 and TRBJ1-5, with TRBD1 as a possible D gene (6 bases). CDR3 length: 13 residues. CDR1 and CDR2 from the germline V gene are DFQATT and SNEGSKA (reference sequence). With 2 bases removed from V and 7 bases from J, the gap between germline ends came to 12 bases. The CDR3 bases are TGCAGTGCTAGACCGTGGGGGCAGCAGCCCCAGCATTTT. Its translation: CSARPWGQQPQHF.

This clonotype was counted once. The chain carries TRBV6-5 and TRBJ2-3; TRBD2 agrees at 10 bases. Germline assignment: CDR1 MNHEY and CDR2 SVGAGI. The ends lost 6 bases at V and 1 base at J; junction bases unmatched: 4. This CDR3 is 15 amino acids long. CDR3: CASRGLAGGTDTQYF. CDR3 nucleotides: TGTGCCAGCAGGGGTCTAGCGGGGGGCACAGATACGCAGTATTTT.

This clonotype was recorded at least ten times. The V and J genes are TRBV29-1 and TRBJ2-1; 9 nucleotides match TRBD1. The CDR3 runs to 16 residues. Germline V gene sequence: CDR1 SQVTM, CDR2 ANQGSEA. The V gene end was trimmed by 0 bases and the J gene end by 4 bases; junction bases not matched to a gene: 7. CDR3 amino acids: CSVEDPDRGDYNEQFF. The CDR3 DNA is TGCAGCGTTGAAGACCCTGACAGGGGGGATTACAATGAGCAGTTCTTC.

This clonotype appeared many times. The chain uses TRBV15 and TRBJ1-4, with a possible D match to TRBD1 (5 bases). The germline V gene encodes CDR1 LNHNV and CDR2 YYDKDF (reference sequence). V was shortened by 2 bases and J by 5 bases, with 9 bases between the two germline ends. The CDR3 is made up of 14 amino acids. The CDR3 region is CATSRNKGNEKLFF. The CDR3 nucleotides read TGTGCCACCAGCAGAAATAAGGGGAATGAAAAACTGTTTTTT.

This clonotype has at least ten counts. V and J are TRBV6-1 and TRBJ2-5; the D call may be TRBD1 or TRBD2 (6 bases each). V was pared by 7 bases and J by 1 base, with 10 bases between. The CDR3 length is 13 residues. CDR1 MNHNS and CDR2 SASEGT come from the germline V gene. This CDR3 is CASIWGAQETQYF. CDR3 bases: TGTGCCAGCATTTGGGGGGCCCAAGAGACCCAGTACTTC.